Listed here are 5 T cell receptor beta chains from one sample, sequenced in a study of T cells in Graves' hyperthyroidism and ophthalmopathy. TCR beta CDR3 regions were amplified from RNA. RT-PCR in the first round (using the HTBI primer set) targeted the TCR CDR3. One entry per CDR3 protein results from TCRdb running MiXCR on the multiplex PCR reads. Here the sample spans roughly 840,000 distinct CDR3 sequences, about two fifths being singletons. Sequencing input: blood. These receptors all come from a man aged 18 to 29 with Graves' hyperthyroidism.

The gene calls are TRBV9 and TRBJ1-2; TRBD1 aligns across 7 bases. After removal of 2 bases from V and 4 bases from J, the junction contained 14 bases not matched to a gene. The CDR3 has 17 amino acids. The germline V gene encodes CDR1 SGDLS and CDR2 YYNGEE. The CDR3 DNA reads as TGTGCCAGCAGCGTTACCTACAGGGGACGGAGAGGCTATGGCTACACCTTC. Translated: CASSVTYRGRRGYGYTF.

This rearrangement joins TRBV20-1 to TRBJ2-5; 7 bases are shared with TRBD2. The V gene's germline CDR1 is DFQATT and CDR2 SNEGSKA (reference sequence). V trimming: 7 bases; J trimming: 4 bases; junction bases outside the gene matches: 9. The CDR3 is 13 amino acids. In DNA, the CDR3 is TGCAGTGGGCGGGAGAACCACCGAGAGACCCAGTACTTC. This sequence encodes CSGRENHRETQYF.

On this clonotype: An end of the junction does not agree with germline; a read error may underlie this. V is TRBV19 and J is TRBJ1-5; no firm D call. The CDR3 runs 14 residues. The germline gives CDR1 LNHDA, CDR2 SQIVND (reference sequence). The CDR3, as DNA: TGTGCCAGTAGTATAGGGAAGGGCAACCAGCCCCAGCATTTT. Its protein is CASSIGKGNQPQHF.

This clonotype was seen at least ten times. This chain connects TRBV5-6 to TRBJ2-7; TRBD1 aligns across 8 bases. J was trimmed by 7 bases and V by 3 bases; bases with no gene match: 9. CDR1 and CDR2 (germline): SGHDT, YYEEEE. The CDR3 runs 14 residues. The CDR3 region has the DNA TGTGCCAGCAGCTCACCCGGGACAGGATGGGAGCAGTACTTC. Its protein product is CASSSPGTGWEQYF.

The V call is TRBV7-2, the J call TRBJ2-7, with D possibly matching TRBD1 (5 bases). This CDR3 is 14 amino acids long. The V end was cut by 5 bases, the J end by 2 bases, with 13 bases between. Looked up from germline, CDR1 is SGHTA and CDR2 is FQGNSA. This CDR3 is CASSQGVVTYEQYF. The CDR3 nucleotides are TGTGCCAGCAGCCAAGGGGTCGTCACCTACGAGCAGTACTTC.